Sequencing of this T cell receptor (beta chain) was carried out in a study of blood T cell repertoires in COVID-19. The overall study: The study drew acute and convalescent COVID-19 samples from the United States, Italy and Spain. PBMCs, B-cell-depleted T cells, or T cells were the source of the cDNA or gDNA that made up the material.

Original processing notes: Amplifying reference gene primers gave estimates of nucleated cell counts. Here immunoSEQ multiplex PCR was the method, and the copy in TCRdb shows in-frame clones only, minus some. That table gives V, J and clone size, and the DNA gave D and trimming. The table includes more than 120,000 clones, roughly 89% detected once. CDR1 and CDR2 from the germline V gene are SGDLS and YYNGEE. The ends lost 2 bases at V and 5 bases at J; junction bases unmatched: 4. The CDR3 loop spans 15 amino acids. The sequence was obtained from a woman between 45 and 60 years old with acute or convalescent COVID-19. V gene TRBV9 combines with J gene TRBJ2-7; 13 bases match TRBD2. What was sequenced was peripheral blood. As DNA, the CDR3 is TGTGCCAGCAGCGTGGCGGGACTAGCGGGGCACGAGCAGTACTTC. It yields the protein CASSVAGLAGHEQYF.